Below, 18 T cell receptor beta chains from the same sample are listed, as sequenced in a study of Ad26.COV2.S vaccination and SARS-CoV-2 variants. Here immunoSEQ multiplex PCR was the method, and the copy in TCRdb shows in-frame clones only, minus some. The data contain 440,000 or so clones, around 90% of them singletons. Documented treatment: about 20 received Ad26.COV2.S at low or high dose, single or two shots; about five received placebo; per-sample allocation not given. The samples date from day 63 after the first vaccine or placebo injection. Sequences were derived from peripheral blood, sampled in a trial of Ad26.COV2.S vaccine versus placebo. These receptors all come from a person between 18 and 59 years old who received the Ad26.COV2.S COVID-19 vaccine or a placebo.

The rearrangement joins TRBV7-2 to TRBJ2-1; D is perhaps TRBD2 (6 bases). Trimming cost V 1 base and J 7 bases, with 14 bases left between them. Germline assignment: CDR1 SGHTA and CDR2 FQGNSA. CDR3 length: 15 amino acids. CDR3 region: CASSLGPGEKNEQFF. The CDR3 DNA is TGTGCCAGCAGCTTAGGACCGGGGGAAAAGAATGAGCAGTTCTTC.

CDR3 nucleotides: TGTGCCAGCAGCTTGGGCGGGCAGGCAACTAATGAAAAACTGTTTTTT. This encodes CASSLGGQATNEKLFF. The rearrangement joins TRBV5-4 to TRBJ1-4; D remains ambiguous. V was pared by 0 bases and J by 0 bases, with 9 bases between. Germline CDR1 SGHNT, CDR2 YYREEE (reference sequence). This CDR3 region has 16 residues.

This clone came up once. The chain is built from TRBV6-5 and TRBJ2-7; 10 bases are shared with TRBD2. V dropped 8 bases and J dropped 1; count of bases not matched to a gene: 5. The CDR3 extends over 14 amino acids. CDR1 MNHEY and CDR2 SVGAGI come from the germline V gene. CDR3 sequence reads: CASYQLAGSYEQYF. The CDR3 nucleotides are TGTGCCAGCTACCAACTAGCGGGGTCCTACGAGCAGTACTTC.

The chain combines TRBV24-1 with TRBJ2-1; tentatively, D is TRBD1 (6 bases). V gave up 7 bases and J gave up 3 bases, with 6 bases separating them. The germline V gene encodes CDR1 KGHDR and CDR2 SFDVKD. The CDR3 covers 12 residues. CDR3 DNA: TGTGCCACCAGGGACAGCTACAATGAGCAGTTCTTC. Protein: CATRDSYNEQFF.

This chain joins TRBV5-1 and TRBJ2-1; 10 positions match TRBD1. CDR1 is SGHRS, CDR2 YFSETQ, per germline. V was pared by 3 bases and J by 2 bases, with 8 bases of the junction left unmatched. The CDR3 contains 17 residues. The CDR3 reads CASSSIRDRGPYNEQFF. CDR3 coding DNA: TGCGCCAGCAGCTCTATCCGGGACAGGGGCCCCTACAATGAGCAGTTCTTC.

The chain employs TRBV3-1 (or the pseudogene TRBV3-2) and TRBJ2-7; 7 positions agree with TRBD1. Trimming cost V 3 bases and J 2 bases; bases outside gene matches: 7. The V gene's germline CDR1 is LGHDT and CDR2 YNNKEL (reference sequence). CDR3 length equals 15 residues. This CDR3 reads CASSHEWGTAYEQYF. For the CDR3, the DNA is TGTGCCAGCAGCCATGAATGGGGGACAGCCTACGAGCAGTACTTC.

V and J are TRBV6-1 and TRBJ1-3, with TRBD1 matching 8 bases. Per the germline V gene, CDR1 is MNHNS and CDR2 is SASEGT. The CDR3 sequence is 14 residues long. V was clipped by 6 bases and J by 4 bases; unmatched bases: 5. Here the CDR3 DNA reads TGTGCCAGCAGGAGAGACAGGGGAGGAAACACCATATATTTT. Protein: CASRRDRGGNTIYF.

This clone has only one observation. CDR3 DNA sequence: TGTGCCAGCAGAAGCGGGACAGCGGATAATTCACCCCTCCACTTT. It translates to CASRSGTADNSPLHF. The rearrangement uses TRBV6-5 and TRBJ1-6, with 7 bases matching TRBD1. Germline V CDR1 and CDR2: MNHEY, SVGAGI. V shed 6 bases, J shed 5 bases, and the junction held 7 bases outside the gene matches. This CDR3 spans 15 amino acids.

The gene calls are TRBV10-3 and TRBJ1-4; D remains ambiguous. The V end lost 0 bases, the J end lost 5 bases, and 1 base lay between the germline ends. Germline lookup yields CDR1 ENHRY and CDR2 SYGVKD. The CDR3 has 12 amino acids. CDR3 residues: CAISESNEKLFF. The CDR3 DNA follows: TGTGCCATCAGTGAGTCGAATGAAAAACTGTTTTTT.

The V call is TRBV5-6, the J call TRBJ1-2; D unclear. Trimming took off 1 base at V and 2 bases at J, with 9 bases between the two ends. In germline, CDR1 is SGHDT, CDR2 YYEEEE. The CDR3 contains 14 residues. The CDR3 region has the DNA TGTGCCAGCAGCTTGTCGGTGAGCAACTATGGCTACACCTTC. The encoded protein is CASSLSVSNYGYTF.

The chain is built from TRBV6-5 and TRBJ1-1, with D unclear. The germline V gene encodes CDR1 MNHEY and CDR2 SVGAGI. Trimming left V 0 bases short and J 5 bases short, with 10 bases between. CDR3 size: 14 residues. CDR3 sequence: CASSYSARRTEAFF. For the CDR3, the DNA is TGTGCCAGCAGTTACTCGGCCCGCCGGACTGAAGCTTTCTTT.

This chain connects TRBV4-1 to TRBJ2-7; perhaps TRBD2 as D (7 bases). The CDR3 has 15 residues. CDR1 MGHRA and CDR2 YSYEKL come from the germline V gene. V dropped 6 bases and J dropped 2 bases, with 17 bases sitting between them. DNA of the CDR3: TGCGCCAGCAGAGCCCTGGGGAGGGACACCTACGAGCAGTACTTC. It encodes CASRALGRDTYEQYF.

This clone is a singleton in its sample. V gene TRBV5-1 combines with J gene TRBJ2-5; D might be TRBD1 or TRBD2, each matching 5 bases. This CDR3 has 13 amino acids. Germline CDR1 is SGHRS and CDR2 is YFSETQ. V dropped 2 bases and J dropped 5 bases, with 10 bases sitting between them. CDR3 protein: CASSFGAGETQYF. In DNA form, the CDR3 reads TGCGCCAGCAGCTTCGGGGCCGGGGAGACCCAGTACTTC.

V is TRBV6-5 and J is TRBJ1-3; 7 positions agree with TRBD1. CDR3 length: 14 residues. Per germline, CDR1 MNHEY and CDR2 SVGAGI. J was trimmed by 1 base and V by 5 bases; bases with no gene match: 2. The CDR3 region has the DNA TGTGCCAGCAGTACGACAGGGTCTGGAAACACCATATATTTT. Its translation: CASSTTGSGNTIYF.

The V gene is TRBV7-9, the J gene TRBJ1-1; possible D gene TRBD1, 6 bases. The CDR3 has 16 amino acids. The V end was cut by 1 base, the J end by 4 bases, with 16 bases between. The V gene's germline CDR1 is SEHNR and CDR2 FQNEAQ (reference sequence). The CDR3 sequence is CASSLERGQVITEAFF. In nucleotides, the CDR3 is TGTGCCAGCAGCTTAGAGCGGGGGCAGGTAATCACTGAAGCTTTCTTT.

V and J are TRBV28 and TRBJ1-1; TRBD1 agrees at 8 bases. This CDR3 region has 18 residues. Germline V CDR1 and CDR2: MDHEN, SYDVKM. Unmatched junction bases numbered 17, after V lost 5 bases and J lost 3 bases. The CDR3 region is CASSSPGQVHGWDTEAFF. CDR3 DNA sequence: TGTGCCAGCAGTAGCCCGGGACAGGTACATGGCTGGGACACTGAAGCTTTCTTT.

V usage is TRBV21-1 and J usage is TRBJ1-5; the DNA was not compared with TRBD1, the D call given in the table. TRBV21-1 is a pseudogene segment. This CDR3 comprises 14 residues. CDR3 nucleotides: TGTGCCAGCAGCAAAGGGACAGGGATTCAGCCCCAGCATTTT. It codes for CASSKGTGIQPQHF.

The rearrangement links TRBV11-2 to TRBJ2-6, with D perhaps TRBD1 (6 bases). V was trimmed by 2 bases and J by 0 bases, leaving 14 bases between them. CDR1 is SGHAT, CDR2 FQNNGV, per germline. The length of the CDR3 is 18 residues. Written as DNA, the CDR3 is TGTGCCAGCAGCTTAACCGGACAGAGCACCTCTGGGGCCAACGTCCTGACTTTC. Translation gives CASSLTGQSTSGANVLTF.